This T cell receptor (beta chain) was captured in a study of metastatic and nonmetastatic thyroid tumors. Study overall: The study looked at repertoires side by side in blood and in tumor or nodule tissue from malignant and benign thyroid patients. Findings and limits, study-wide: TCR beta diversity was reportedly significantly higher in malignant thyroid tumors than benign nodules, in blood and tumor.

The V gene end was trimmed by 5 bases and the J gene end by 6 bases; junction bases not matched to a gene: 7. Germline CDR1 is MNHEY and CDR2 is SVGEGT. CDR3 length: 15 residues. By its share, this clone is medium-sized (0.01 to 0.1%). Its antigen is undetermined. Prior to thyroid surgery, none of the patients had received any treatment. The authors' processing: Variation in CDR3 across clinicopathological groups served as the basis for constructing a distant-metastasis classifier in papillary thyroid cancer. TCRdb called clones again from the PCR reads with MiXCR. The V and J calls and clone size come from TCRdb's table, not from the authors' own analysis. The repertoire holds approximately 28,000 clones, with around 25% as singletons.

Material: blood. This clonotype was sampled from a female donor with papillary thyroid cancer or a benign thyroid nodule (not recorded which). Some clones in this sample may be carry-over from other donors' samples. The chain recombines TRBV6-2 or TRBV6-3 with TRBJ2-7; TRBD2 agrees at 13 bases. The CDR3, as DNA: TGTGCCAGCAGTACAGGACTAGCGGGAGTATCCGAGCAGTACTTC. Translation: CASSTGLAGVSEQYF.